Below, one T cell receptor (beta chain) is given with its context. What it binds is unknown. The sample originates from a study of shared clonotypes between healthy human individuals. Study overall: The study enrolled two women and a few men aged 18 to 49. Study-level points and caveats: Represented genetic and exposure-history diversity was restricted by having few donors.

Assay: immunoSEQ multiplex PCR; the TCRdb copy retains only in-frame clones and omits some. Found here are about 2 million clones, 85% to 95% of them singletons; the top ten hold about 0.13%. Germline assignment: CDR1 SQVTM and CDR2 ANQGSEA. CDR3 length: 14 residues. Deletions cut 4 bases from V and 4 bases from J, with 13 bases between. This chain joins TRBV29-1 and TRBJ2-2; D is possibly TRBD2 (5 bases). The sequencing input was naive CD4+ T cells sorted from blood. The sample's subset: CD45RA+ positively selected. The source of this sequence is a young man in good health. This chain's CDR3 is CSVAGILGTGELFF. The CDR3 DNA is TGCAGCGTTGCGGGAATTTTGGGCACCGGGGAGCTGTTTTTT.